This T cell receptor (beta chain) was sequenced for a study of regulatory T cells in long-lasting Graves disease. Broader study findings: TCR diversity was lower in persistent Graves' patients (versus newly diagnosed ones). Persistent disease was associated with favored TRBV28 usage and with favored use of TRBJ1-2 and TRBJ2-5.

Stated time point: persistent/refractory GD, antithyroid drugs over 5 years with positive TRAb. Scientists built the TCR library using RNA that was extracted from PBMCs. Blood from the periphery, approximately 8.5 milliliters in all, was drawn into EDTA tubes. Through Arm-PCR of CDR3 regions and iRepertoire HTBI primers, TCR beta libraries were built. Original data processing: Across samples, about 56 TRBV and some 14 TRBJ segments were found. TCRdb ran MiXCR on the multiplex PCR reads and lists one entry per CDR3 protein. The V and J calls were not made by the authors but by TCRdb's processing. The table includes around 450,000 distinct CDR3 sequences, 20% to 25% detected once. With regard to this clonotype: Its target is not known.

The CDR3 is 16 amino acids. The germline V gene encodes CDR1 MNHEY and CDR2 SVGEGT. Unmatched junction bases numbered 8, after V lost 2 bases and J lost 4 bases. The TCR sequence derives from a female donor with Graves disease. The chain is built from TRBV6-2 or TRBV6-3 and TRBJ2-7; TRBD2 aligns across 10 bases. This specimen was peripheral blood mononuclear cells (PBMCs), taken when the disease was refractory, from a patient treated with antithyroid drugs. The CDR3 sequence is CASSYPPSGSGYEQYF. The DNA for the CDR3 is TGTGCCAGCAGTTACCCCCCTAGCGGGAGTGGATACGAGCAGTACTTC.